The 28 T cell receptor beta chains below were found in one sample sequenced in a study of T cell responses to AZD1222 COVID-19 vaccine. Assay: immunoSEQ multiplex PCR; the TCRdb copy retains only in-frame clones and omits some. The sample holds more than 95,000 clones; 86% are singletons and the top ten take approximately 15%. Sequenced here: peripheral blood, sampled 28 days after the second AZD1222 dose. All receptors derive from an adult who received the AZD1222 COVID-19 vaccine.

V gene TRBV11-2 combines with J gene TRBJ2-1; 8 bases match TRBD2. CDR1 SGHAT and CDR2 FQNNGV come from the germline V gene. Trimming cost V 5 bases and J 3 bases; bases outside gene matches: 18. There are 19 residues in the CDR3. This chain's CDR3 is CASSPSPGGASPIYNEQFF. In DNA form, the CDR3 reads TGTGCCAGCAGCCCATCTCCGGGGGGGGCCTCTCCCATCTACAATGAGCAGTTCTTC.

The rearrangement joins TRBV21-1 to TRBJ2-4; the D segment call TRBD1 is taken from the table without a DNA check. TRBV21-1 constitutes a pseudogene. There are 15 residues in the CDR3. CDR3 region: CASSKAGTGGFSRYF. For the CDR3, the DNA is TGTGCCAGCAGCAAAGCAGGGACAGGGGGCTTCTCTAGATACTTC.

CDR3 in DNA: TGCGCCAGCAGCTTGGGGGACAGGGGGTCCGATACGCAGTATTTT. The encoded protein is CASSLGDRGSDTQYF. V is TRBV5-1 and J is TRBJ2-3; 11 nucleotides line up with TRBD1. CDR1 is SGHRS and CDR2 is YFSETQ in the germline V gene. J lost 6 bases, V lost 0 bases, and 3 bases had no gene match. The CDR3 runs to 15 residues.

The rearrangement joins TRBV9 to TRBJ1-2; the D gene is possibly TRBD1 (5 bases). Germline V gene lookup returns CDR1 SGDLS and CDR2 YYNGEE. The CDR3 contains 15 residues. V was clipped by 3 bases and J by 6 bases, with 18 bases between them. This CDR3 is CASSEGNGIWDGYTF. CDR3 nucleotides: TGTGCCAGCAGCGAGGGGAACGGCATATGGGATGGCTACACCTTC.

This chain connects TRBV19 to TRBJ1-2; the D gene is possibly TRBD1 (6 bases). V was shortened by 2 bases and J by 2 bases, with 12 bases between the two germline ends. CDR1 LNHDA and CDR2 SQIVND come from the germline V gene (reference sequence). This CDR3 is built from 15 residues. The CDR3 DNA reads as TGTGCCAGTAGTATACCGGCAGGGGCCAACTATGGCTACACCTTC. Translation: CASSIPAGANYGYTF.

The CDR3 protein is CASSQVGPGTSLYPLYEQYF. The CDR3 region has the DNA TGTGCCAGCAGCCAAGTTGGCCCTGGGACTAGCCTTTATCCTCTCTACGAGCAGTACTTC. This rearrangement joins TRBV3-1 (or the pseudogene TRBV3-2) to TRBJ2-7; 9 bases align to TRBD2. Germline V lookup: CDR1 LGHDT, CDR2 YNNKEL (reference sequence). V was pared by 1 base and J by 3 bases, with 19 bases of the junction left unmatched. The length of the CDR3 is 20 residues.

This chain uses TRBV19 with TRBJ2-2; D possibly corresponds to TRBD2 (5 bases). CDR3 length: 13 amino acids. The V gene lost 6 bases and the J gene lost 6 bases, with 11 bases spanning the gap. CDR1 LNHDA and CDR2 SQIVND come from the germline V gene (reference sequence). The CDR3 nucleotides read TGTGCCAGTAGCCCGAGGGCCCCCGGGGAGCTGTTTTTT. It encodes CASSPRAPGELFF.

The V gene is TRBV28, the J gene TRBJ1-1; D is undetermined. The CDR3 covers 10 residues. Germline-derived CDR1 and CDR2 are MDHEN and SYDVKM. Trimming shortened V by 6 bases and J by 7 bases, and 6 bases separated the two germline ends. The CDR3 spells CASRANEAFF. Written as DNA, the CDR3 is TGTGCCAGCAGGGCGAATGAAGCTTTCTTT.

The V and J genes are TRBV9 and TRBJ2-7, with 10 bases fitting TRBD1. CDR3 length: 15 residues. The V gene's germline CDR1 is SGDLS and CDR2 YYNGEE. The ends lost 3 bases at V and 3 bases at J; junction bases unmatched: 6. CDR3 residues: CASSGGTGEFYEQYF. In nucleotides, the CDR3 is TGTGCCAGCAGCGGAGGGACAGGGGAGTTCTACGAGCAGTACTTC.

This chain joins TRBV18 and TRBJ2-7; D is unclear. This CDR3 has 15 amino acids. V lost 0 bases and J 0 bases, leaving 9 bases between the germline ends. The germline gives CDR1 KGHSH, CDR2 LQKENI. The CDR3 nucleotides are TGTGCCAGCTCACCACCGCATGCCGGCTCCTACGAGCAGTACTTC. Translated: CASSPPHAGSYEQYF.

The chain uses TRBV7-8 and TRBJ1-1; no clear D gene. The germline V and J ends were trimmed by 2 bases and 0 bases, with 10 bases remaining between them. The CDR3 length is 15 residues. Per the germline V gene, CDR1 is SGHVS and CDR2 is FQNEAQ. CDR3 region: CASSLWQVMNTEAFF. The CDR3 DNA reads as TGTGCCAGCAGCTTATGGCAGGTGATGAACACTGAAGCTTTCTTT.

This chain uses TRBV5-6 with TRBJ1-2, with D perhaps TRBD1 (6 bases). Germline values: CDR1 SGHDT, CDR2 YYEEEE. This CDR3 is 13 amino acids long. V shed 4 bases and J shed 4 bases, with 11 bases lying between them. The CDR3 loop is CASSPGQLYGYTF. The DNA of the CDR3 is TGTGCCAGCAGCCCTGGACAGCTCTATGGCTACACCTTC.

The chain combines TRBV28 with TRBJ2-7, with TRBD1 identical over 8 bases. The ends lost 6 bases at V and 6 bases at J; junction bases unmatched: 13. In germline, CDR1 is MDHEN, CDR2 SYDVKM. CDR3 length: 15 residues. CDR3 sequence reads: CASRDPGQEAGEQYF. In DNA, the CDR3 is TGTGCCAGCAGAGACCCGGGACAGGAGGCCGGCGAGCAGTACTTC.

The chain has TRBV10-3 and TRBJ2-7; D tentatively fits TRBD1 or TRBD2 (5 bases each). Trimming shortened V by 2 bases and J by 3 bases, and 11 bases separated the two germline ends. Germline assignment: CDR1 ENHRY and CDR2 SYGVKD. The CDR3 spans 14 residues. The CDR3 bases are TGTGCCATCAGTGAGGGGACCCTGGGCTACGAGCAGTACTTC. Translated, it gives CAISEGTLGYEQYF.

The rearrangement uses TRBV6-5 and TRBJ1-4; D uncertain. Germline assignment: CDR1 MNHEY and CDR2 SVGAGI. CDR3 size: 14 residues. The V end lost 2 bases, the J end lost 7 bases, and 11 bases lay between the germline ends. This CDR3 is CASSYGGMGEKLFF. CDR3 nucleotide sequence: TGTGCCAGCAGTTACGGAGGAATGGGTGAAAAACTGTTTTTT.

The chain employs TRBV7-2 and TRBJ1-3, with no clear D. V lost 8 bases and J 2 bases, leaving 16 bases between the germline ends. The CDR3 sequence is 15 residues long. Germline-derived CDR1 and CDR2 are SGHTA and FQGNSA. The DNA of the CDR3 is TGTGCCAGCGGGCCAACGGGAGGGACTGGAAACACCATATATTTT. Its protein is CASGPTGGTGNTIYF.

J is TRBJ2-5 and V is TRBV7-9; 7 bases agree with TRBD1. The CDR3 totals 16 residues. Germline V gene sequence: CDR1 SEHNR, CDR2 FQNEAQ (reference sequence). V lost 9 bases, J lost 5 bases, and 18 bases stayed unmatched. Here the CDR3 reads CASALRRQGVGETQYF. CDR3 nucleotide sequence: TGTGCCAGTGCACTAAGAAGACAGGGAGTTGGGGAGACCCAGTACTTC.

The chain uses TRBV7-8 and TRBJ2-3, with 7 bases that match TRBD1. The CDR3 totals 15 residues. V dropped 7 bases and J dropped 4; count of bases not matched to a gene: 11. CDR1 and CDR2 (germline): SGHVS, FQNEAQ. In DNA form, the CDR3 reads TGTGCCAGCACCCAGGGGGACAGACAGGCAGATACGCAGTATTTT. It is translated as CASTQGDRQADTQYF.

The chain employs TRBV5-4 and TRBJ2-5; TRBD1 aligns across 8 bases. Germline values: CDR1 SGHNT, CDR2 YYREEE (reference sequence). J gave up 4 bases and V 4 bases, and 6 bases lay outside the gene matches. The CDR3 extends over 14 amino acids. The CDR3: CASSKDRDGETQYF. CDR3 nucleotides: TGTGCCAGCAGCAAGGACAGGGATGGAGAGACCCAGTACTTC.

The chain joins TRBV6-5 to TRBJ1-2; TRBD1 might be the D (6 bases). CDR1 MNHEY and CDR2 SVGAGI come from the germline V gene. The CDR3 has 15 residues. Deletions cut 9 bases from V and 0 bases from J, with 17 bases between. The CDR3: CASLGWGHANYGYTF. Here the CDR3 DNA reads TGTGCCAGTCTTGGGTGGGGACACGCTAACTATGGCTACACCTTC.

The chain links TRBV12-3 or TRBV12-4 to TRBJ1-2; a possible D gene is TRBD1 (5 bases). Between the trimmed V and J ends, which lost 4 bases and 4 bases, there was a span of 7 bases. The CDR3 extends over 12 amino acids. The CDR3 reads CASSSQVYGYTF. The CDR3 DNA reads TGTGCCAGCAGTTCACAGGTCTATGGCTACACCTTC.

The chain joins TRBV4-1 to TRBJ1-4, with D uncertain. The germline gives CDR1 MGHRA, CDR2 YSYEKL. The CDR3 length is 14 residues. Trimming removed 3 bases at V and 5 bases at J, with 10 bases between. CDR3 bases: TGCGCCAGCAGCCAGTATACAAGAAATGAAAAACTGTTTTTT. Translated: CASSQYTRNEKLFF.

The chain joins TRBV11-3 to TRBJ2-2, with D possibly TRBD2 on 6 matching bases. This CDR3 comprises 17 residues. The germline V gene encodes CDR1 SGHNT and CDR2 YENEEA. V lost 5 bases and J 1 base, leaving 17 bases between the germline ends. CDR3 coding DNA: TGTGCCAGCAGCCGGAGAGACGGGACTGGGAACACCGGGGAGCTGTTTTTT. Its protein product is CASSRRDGTGNTGELFF.

This sequence joins TRBV7-2 and TRBJ1-4, with D hard to call. The CDR3 is 14 amino acids. With 5 bases removed from V and 14 bases from J, the gap between germline ends came to 21 bases. Germline V CDR1 and CDR2: SGHTA, FQGNSA. CDR3 sequence (DNA): TGTGCCAGCAGCCTATCGGGGTGGAGTGAGGGTCTGTTTTTT. It codes for CASSLSGWSEGLFF.

This sequence joins TRBV7-2 and TRBJ1-2; 7 bases align to TRBD1. The CDR3 sequence is 17 residues long. Germline V gene data show CDR1 as SGHTA and CDR2 as FQGNSA. Trimming cost V 4 bases and J 2 bases; bases outside gene matches: 13. CDR3 coding DNA: TGTGCCAGCAGCTCCAAGAAGACAGGGCCCCTCAACTATGGCTACACCTTC. The encoded protein is CASSSKKTGPLNYGYTF.

This clone was detected only a few times. The chain has TRBV6-5 and TRBJ1-1; 7 bases agree with TRBD1. V trimming: 2 bases; J trimming: 0 bases; junction bases outside the gene matches: 3. The CDR3 covers 15 residues. Per the germline V gene, CDR1 is MNHEY and CDR2 is SVGAGI. The DNA of the CDR3 is TGTGCCAGCAGTTACGGGGACAGCATGAACACTGAAGCTTTCTTT. Translating it yields CASSYGDSMNTEAFF.

J is TRBJ2-5 and V is TRBV4-2; D possibly corresponds to TRBD2 (6 bases). Trimming left V 0 bases short and J 8 bases short, with 13 bases between. This CDR3 comprises 14 residues. In germline, CDR1 is LGHNA, CDR2 YNFKEQ. CDR3 in amino acids: CASSQDGTSSTQYF. The DNA of the CDR3 is TGTGCCAGCAGCCAAGATGGCACTAGCAGTACCCAGTACTTC.

The chain is built from TRBV19 and TRBJ1-4; D call uncertain. The CDR3 has 14 residues. Trimming pared 4 bases from V and 8 bases from J, leaving 14 bases between. Germline CDR1 LNHDA, CDR2 SQIVND (reference sequence). Here the CDR3 DNA reads TGTGCCAGTAGTACCCGACGACTGGGGGAAAAACTGTTTTTT. Translation gives CASSTRRLGEKLFF.